This T cell receptor (beta chain) was found in a study of T cells in Graves' hyperthyroidism and ophthalmopathy. This clonotype has only a few counts. RNA transcripts gave rise to amplified TCR beta CDR3 regions. Initially, a first-round RT-PCR of the TCR CDR3 employed the HTBI primer set. TCRdb passed the multiplex PCR reads through MiXCR, listing each CDR3 protein once. Here the sample spans 500,000 to 550,000 distinct CDR3 sequences, approximately 20% being singletons. Patients having uncontrolled infection, another autoimmune disease, pregnancy or lactation were not included. The sample comprised blood. This clonotype was sampled from a man in his forties with Graves' ophthalmopathy.

CDR3 nucleotides: TGTGCCATCAGTGAGGGACCGGACAATGAGCAGTTCTTC. It specifies CAISEGPDNEQFF. The chain carries TRBV10-3 and TRBJ2-1; D uncertain. Germline loops: CDR1 ENHRY, CDR2 SYGVKD. Trimming stripped 2 bases from V and 5 bases from J, with 7 bases between. The CDR3 extends over 13 amino acids.